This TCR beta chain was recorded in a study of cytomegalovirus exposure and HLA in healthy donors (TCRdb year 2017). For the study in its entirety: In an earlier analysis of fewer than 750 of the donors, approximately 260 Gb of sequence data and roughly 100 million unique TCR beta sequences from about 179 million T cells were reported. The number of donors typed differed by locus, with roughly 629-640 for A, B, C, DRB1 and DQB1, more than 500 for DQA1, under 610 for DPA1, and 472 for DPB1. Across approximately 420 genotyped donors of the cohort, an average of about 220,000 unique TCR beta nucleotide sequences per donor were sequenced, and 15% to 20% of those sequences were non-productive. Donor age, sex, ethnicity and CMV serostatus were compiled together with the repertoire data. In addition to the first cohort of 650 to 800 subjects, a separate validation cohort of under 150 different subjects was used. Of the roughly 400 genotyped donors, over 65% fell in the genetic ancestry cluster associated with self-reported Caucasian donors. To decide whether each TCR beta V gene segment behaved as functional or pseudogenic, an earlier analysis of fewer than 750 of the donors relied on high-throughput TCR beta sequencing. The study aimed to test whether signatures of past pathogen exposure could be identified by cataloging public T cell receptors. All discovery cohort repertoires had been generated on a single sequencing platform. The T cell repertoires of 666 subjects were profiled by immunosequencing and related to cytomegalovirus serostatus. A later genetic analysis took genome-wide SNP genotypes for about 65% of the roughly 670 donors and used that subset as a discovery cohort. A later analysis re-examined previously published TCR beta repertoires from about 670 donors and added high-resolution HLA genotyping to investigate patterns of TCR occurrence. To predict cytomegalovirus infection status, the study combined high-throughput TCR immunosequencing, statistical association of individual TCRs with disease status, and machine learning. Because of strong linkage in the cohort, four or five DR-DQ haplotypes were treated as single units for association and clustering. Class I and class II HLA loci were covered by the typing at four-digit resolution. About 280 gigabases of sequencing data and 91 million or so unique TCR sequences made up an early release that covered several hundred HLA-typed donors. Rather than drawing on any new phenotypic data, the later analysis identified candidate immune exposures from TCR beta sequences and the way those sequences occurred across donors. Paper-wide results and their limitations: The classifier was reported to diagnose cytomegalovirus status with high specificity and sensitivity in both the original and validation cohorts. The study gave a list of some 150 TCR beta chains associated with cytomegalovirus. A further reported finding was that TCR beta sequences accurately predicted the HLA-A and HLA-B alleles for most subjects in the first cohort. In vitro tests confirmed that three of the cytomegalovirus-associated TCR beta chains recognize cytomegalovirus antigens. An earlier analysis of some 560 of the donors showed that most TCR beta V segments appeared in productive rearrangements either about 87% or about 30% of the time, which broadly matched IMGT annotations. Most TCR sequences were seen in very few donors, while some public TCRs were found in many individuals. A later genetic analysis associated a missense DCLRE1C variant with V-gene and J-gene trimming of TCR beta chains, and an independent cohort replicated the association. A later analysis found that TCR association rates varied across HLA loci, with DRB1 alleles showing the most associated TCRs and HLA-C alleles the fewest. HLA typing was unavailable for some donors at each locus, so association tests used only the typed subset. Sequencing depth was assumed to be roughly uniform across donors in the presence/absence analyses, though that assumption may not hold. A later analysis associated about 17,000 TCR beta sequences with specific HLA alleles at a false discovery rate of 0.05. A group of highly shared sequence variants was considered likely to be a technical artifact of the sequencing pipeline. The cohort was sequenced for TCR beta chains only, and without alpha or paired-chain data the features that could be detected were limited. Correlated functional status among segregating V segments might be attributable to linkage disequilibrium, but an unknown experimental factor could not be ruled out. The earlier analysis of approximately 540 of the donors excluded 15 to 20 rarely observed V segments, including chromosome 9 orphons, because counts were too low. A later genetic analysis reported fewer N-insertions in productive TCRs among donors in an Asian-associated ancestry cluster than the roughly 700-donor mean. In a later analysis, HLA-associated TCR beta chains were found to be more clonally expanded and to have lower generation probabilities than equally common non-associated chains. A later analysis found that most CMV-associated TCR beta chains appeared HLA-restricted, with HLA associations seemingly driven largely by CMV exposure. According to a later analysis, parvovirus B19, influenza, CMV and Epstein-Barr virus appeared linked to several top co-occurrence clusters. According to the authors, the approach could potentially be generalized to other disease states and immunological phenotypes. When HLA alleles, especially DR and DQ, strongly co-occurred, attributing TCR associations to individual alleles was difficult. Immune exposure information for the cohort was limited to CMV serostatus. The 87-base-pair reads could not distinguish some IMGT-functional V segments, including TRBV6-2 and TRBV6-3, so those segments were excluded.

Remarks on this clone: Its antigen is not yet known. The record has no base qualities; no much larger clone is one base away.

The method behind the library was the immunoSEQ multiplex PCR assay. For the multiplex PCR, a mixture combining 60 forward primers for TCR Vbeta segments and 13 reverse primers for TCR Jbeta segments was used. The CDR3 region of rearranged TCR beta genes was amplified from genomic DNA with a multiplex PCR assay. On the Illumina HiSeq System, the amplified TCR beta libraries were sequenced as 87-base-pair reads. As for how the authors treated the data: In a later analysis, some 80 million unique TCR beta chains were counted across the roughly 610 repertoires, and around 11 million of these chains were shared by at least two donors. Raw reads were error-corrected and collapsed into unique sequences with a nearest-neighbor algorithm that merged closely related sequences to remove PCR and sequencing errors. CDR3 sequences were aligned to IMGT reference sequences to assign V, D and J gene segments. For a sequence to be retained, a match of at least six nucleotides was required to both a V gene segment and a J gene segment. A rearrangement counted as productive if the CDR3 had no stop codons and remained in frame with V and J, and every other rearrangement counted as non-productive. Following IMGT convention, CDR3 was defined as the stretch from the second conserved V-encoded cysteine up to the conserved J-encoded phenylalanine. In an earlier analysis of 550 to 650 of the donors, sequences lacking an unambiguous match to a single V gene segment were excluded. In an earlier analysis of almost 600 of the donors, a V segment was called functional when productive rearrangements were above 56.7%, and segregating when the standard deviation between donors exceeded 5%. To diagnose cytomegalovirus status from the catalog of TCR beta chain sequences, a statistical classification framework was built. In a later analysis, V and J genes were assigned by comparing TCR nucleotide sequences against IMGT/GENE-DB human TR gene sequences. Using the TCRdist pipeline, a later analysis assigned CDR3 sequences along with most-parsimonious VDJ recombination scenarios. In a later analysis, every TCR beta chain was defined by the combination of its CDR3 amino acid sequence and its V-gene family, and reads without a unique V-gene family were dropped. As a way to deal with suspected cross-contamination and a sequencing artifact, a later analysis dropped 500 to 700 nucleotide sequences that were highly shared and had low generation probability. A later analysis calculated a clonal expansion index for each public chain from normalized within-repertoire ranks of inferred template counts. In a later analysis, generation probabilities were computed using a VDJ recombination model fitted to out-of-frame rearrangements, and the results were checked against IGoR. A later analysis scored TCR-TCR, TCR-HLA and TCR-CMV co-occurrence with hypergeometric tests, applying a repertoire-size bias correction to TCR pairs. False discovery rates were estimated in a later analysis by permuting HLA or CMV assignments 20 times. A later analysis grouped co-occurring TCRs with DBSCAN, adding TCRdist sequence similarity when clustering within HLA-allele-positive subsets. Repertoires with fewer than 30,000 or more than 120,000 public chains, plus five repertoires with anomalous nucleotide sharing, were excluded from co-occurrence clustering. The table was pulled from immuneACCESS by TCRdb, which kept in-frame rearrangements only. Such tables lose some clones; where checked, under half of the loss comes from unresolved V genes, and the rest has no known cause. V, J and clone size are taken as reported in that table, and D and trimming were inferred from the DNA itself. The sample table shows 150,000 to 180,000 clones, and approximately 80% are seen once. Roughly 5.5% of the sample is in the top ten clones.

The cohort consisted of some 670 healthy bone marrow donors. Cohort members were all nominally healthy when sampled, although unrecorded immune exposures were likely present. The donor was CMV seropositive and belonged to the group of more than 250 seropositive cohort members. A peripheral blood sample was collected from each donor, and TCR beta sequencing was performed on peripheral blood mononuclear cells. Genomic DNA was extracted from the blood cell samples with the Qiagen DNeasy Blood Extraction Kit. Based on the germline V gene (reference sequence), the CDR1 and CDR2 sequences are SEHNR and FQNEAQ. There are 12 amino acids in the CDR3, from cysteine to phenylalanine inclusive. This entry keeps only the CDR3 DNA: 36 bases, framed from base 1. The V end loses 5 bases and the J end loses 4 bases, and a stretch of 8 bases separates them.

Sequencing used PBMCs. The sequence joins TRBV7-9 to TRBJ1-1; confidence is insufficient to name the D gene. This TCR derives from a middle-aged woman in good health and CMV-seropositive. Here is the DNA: TGTGCCAGCAGCCCGGGATCCACTGAAGCTTTCTTT. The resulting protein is CASSPGSTEAFF.